Shown below are 17 T cell receptor beta chains from a single sample sequenced in a study of T cell responses to AZD1222 COVID-19 vaccine. TCRdb's table, derived via immunoSEQ multiplex PCR, lists solely in-frame clones and lacks some. This sample has 150,000 to 200,000 clones; 91% occur once, and the top ten carry roughly 1.2%. Material: peripheral blood, obtained 28 days after the second AZD1222 dose. The source is an adult who received the AZD1222 COVID-19 vaccine.

V and J are TRBV6-5 and TRBJ1-3; weak D call: TRBD1 (6 bases). Germline V gives CDR1 MNHEY, CDR2 SVGAGI. V lost 9 bases, J lost 8 bases, and 11 bases lay in between. There are 11 residues in the CDR3. The CDR3 protein is CASGRGHTIYF. The CDR3 DNA reads TGTGCCAGTGGCAGGGGTCACACCATATATTTT.

The rearrangement uses TRBV30 and TRBJ1-1, with D perhaps TRBD1 (6 bases). V gave up 2 bases and J gave up 3 bases, with 10 bases separating them. This CDR3 comprises 13 residues. The germline V gene encodes CDR1 GTSNPN and CDR2 SVGIG (reference sequence). The CDR3 region has the DNA TGTGCCTGGAGTTGGGGGCCGGACACTGAAGCTTTCTTT. Translating gives CAWSWGPDTEAFF.

The chain carries TRBV7-9 and TRBJ1-3, with D unresolved. The germline V gene has CDR1 SEHNR and CDR2 FQNEAQ (reference sequence). The CDR3 has 12 amino acids. Trimming removed 0 bases from V and 7 bases from J, with 4 bases in between. The CDR3 reads CASSLALNTIYF. DNA of the CDR3: TGTGCCAGCAGCTTAGCGCTTAACACCATATATTTT.

This rearrangement joins TRBV2 to TRBJ2-7; TRBD1 aligns across 9 bases. The CDR3 is 14 residues long. CDR1 is SNHLY and CDR2 is FYNNEI in the germline V gene. J gave up 3 bases and V 5 bases, and 5 bases lay outside the gene matches. The CDR3 DNA is TGTGCCAGCAGTAAAGGGACAGGGAACTACGAGCAGTACTTC. Translating gives CASSKGTGNYEQYF.

The rearrangement joins TRBV5-5 to TRBJ1-2; D gene unclear. The CDR3 is 12 amino acids. Germline CDR1 and CDR2: SGHKS and YYEKEE (reference sequence). Trimming left V 4 bases short and J 8 bases short, with 12 bases between. CDR3 protein: CASSRATGGYTF. CDR3 nucleotides: TGTGCCAGCAGCCGCGCGACTGGGGGCTACACCTTC.

This clone came up a few times. J is TRBJ2-5 and V is TRBV28, with 7 bases lining up with TRBD1. Germline V lookup: CDR1 MDHEN, CDR2 SYDVKM. The ends lost 5 bases at V and 1 base at J; junction bases unmatched: 7. The CDR3 length is 15 residues. CDR3 amino acids: CASSPLGDSQETQYF. The CDR3 DNA follows: TGTGCCAGCAGTCCCCTTGGGGACAGCCAAGAGACCCAGTACTTC.

The chain carries TRBV6-5 and TRBJ2-3; TRBD2 is a possible D gene (6 bases). Germline CDR1 is MNHEY and CDR2 is SVGAGI. CDR3 length: 16 amino acids. Trimming stripped 2 bases from V and 0 bases from J, with 12 bases between. CDR3 region: CASSYVAGTSTDTQYF. In DNA form, the CDR3 reads TGTGCCAGCAGTTACGTCGCGGGGACTAGCACAGATACGCAGTATTTT.

This clone has a single count. This sequence joins TRBV18 and TRBJ1-3, with unresolved D. Germline V gene lookup returns CDR1 KGHSH and CDR2 LQKENI. V gave up 6 bases and J gave up 5 bases, with 5 bases separating them. The CDR3 contains 11 residues. The CDR3 DNA reads TGTGCCAGCTCCAACAGAAACACCATATATTTT. Translation: CASSNRNTIYF.

This chain joins TRBV9 and TRBJ2-1; possibly TRBD1 or TRBD2 for D (5 bases each). V lost 4 bases and J lost 0, with 11 bases in between. The germline V gene encodes CDR1 SGDLS and CDR2 YYNGEE. The CDR3 spans 15 residues. This chain's CDR3 is CASSSQGPSYNEQFF. The DNA of the CDR3 is TGTGCCAGCAGCAGTCAGGGACCCTCCTACAATGAGCAGTTCTTC.

The CDR3 loop reads CASSRNTGNNEQFF. In DNA form, the CDR3 reads TGTGCCAGCAGCAGAAATACAGGGAACAATGAGCAGTTCTTC. The chain combines TRBV28 with TRBJ2-1; a weak D match, TRBD1 (6 bases). This CDR3 region has 14 residues. CDR1 MDHEN and CDR2 SYDVKM come from the germline V gene. The V and J ends lost 6 bases and 5 bases respectively, with 14 bases between them.

The chain recombines TRBV6-2 or TRBV6-3 with TRBJ2-5; no firm D call. Germline V CDR1 and CDR2: MNHEY, SVGEGT. The CDR3 contains 12 residues. V was trimmed by 2 bases and J by 5 bases, leaving 6 bases between them. The CDR3 nucleotides are TGTGCCAGCAGTTACGGGCTCGAGACCCAGTACTTC. It specifies CASSYGLETQYF.

The chain recombines TRBV27 with TRBJ2-3; possible D gene TRBD2, 5 bases. The CDR3 totals 15 residues. Trimming took off 1 base at V and 1 base at J, with 9 bases between the two ends. From germline, CDR1 is MNHEY and CDR2 SMNVEV (reference sequence). The CDR3 DNA is TGTGCCAGCAGTTTATACCTAGCAGGCACAGATACGCAGTATTTT. Amino acid sequence: CASSLYLAGTDTQYF.

The chain combines TRBV19 with TRBJ2-3; maybe TRBD1 (6 bases). V was shortened by 5 bases and J by 7 bases, with 16 bases between the two germline ends. The CDR3 covers 14 residues. Per the germline V gene, CDR1 is LNHDA and CDR2 is SQIVND (reference sequence). This CDR3 reads CASSGQGSLYTQYF. CDR3 DNA: TGTGCCAGTAGTGGTCAGGGGTCGCTGTATACGCAGTATTTT.

CDR3 coding DNA: TGTGCCAGCAGCCACGGAGGATCTGGGGCCAACGTCCTGACTTTC. It encodes CASSHGGSGANVLTF. V and J are TRBV7-3 and TRBJ2-6, with a tentative D call TRBD2 (5 bases). The CDR3 runs 15 residues. Germline CDR1 SGHTA, CDR2 FQGTGA. Trimming removed 5 bases from V and 1 base from J, with 9 bases in between.

V is TRBV4-3 and J is TRBJ1-2, with D possibly TRBD1 on 5 matching bases. Trimming removed 0 bases at V and 2 bases at J, with 10 bases between. The germline gives CDR1 LGHNA, CDR2 YSLEER. This CDR3 spans 15 amino acids. The CDR3 coding sequence is TGCGCCAGCAGCCAAGACCGAGGGGCAAACTATGGCTACACCTTC. Residues: CASSQDRGANYGYTF.

A note on this clone: The same CDR3 arises from other DNA sequences in this sample as well. The chain has TRBV4-3 and TRBJ1-1; TRBD1 matches 9 bases. This CDR3 is built from 14 residues. Germline assignment: CDR1 LGHNA and CDR2 YSLEER. Unmatched junction bases numbered 1, after V lost 3 bases and J lost 2 bases. This chain's CDR3 is CASSQTGGNTEAFF. The CDR3 bases are TGCGCCAGCAGCCAGACAGGGGGAAACACTGAAGCTTTCTTT.

The chain uses TRBV5-6 and TRBJ1-5; D is unclear. This CDR3 comprises 15 residues. V was clipped by 0 bases and J by 2 bases, with 9 bases between them. Germline loops: CDR1 SGHDT, CDR2 YYEEEE. The CDR3 bases are TGTGCCAGCAGCTTGGGTAGGGTTCGCAATCAGCCCCAGCATTTT. It translates to CASSLGRVRNQPQHF.